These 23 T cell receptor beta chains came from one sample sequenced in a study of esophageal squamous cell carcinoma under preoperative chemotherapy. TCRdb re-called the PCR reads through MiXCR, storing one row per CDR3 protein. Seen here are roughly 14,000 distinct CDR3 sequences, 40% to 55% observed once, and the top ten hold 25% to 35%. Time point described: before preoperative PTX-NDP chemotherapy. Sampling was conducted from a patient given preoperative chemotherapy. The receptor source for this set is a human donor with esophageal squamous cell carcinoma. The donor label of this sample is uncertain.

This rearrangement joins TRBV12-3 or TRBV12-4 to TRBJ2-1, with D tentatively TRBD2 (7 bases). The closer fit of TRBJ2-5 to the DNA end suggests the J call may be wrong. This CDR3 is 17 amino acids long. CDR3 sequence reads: CASSPGGGRAGEETQYF. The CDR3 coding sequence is TGTGCCAGCAGCCCTGGGGGGGGCAGGGCGGGTGAGGAGACCCAGTACTTC.

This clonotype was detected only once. CDR3 coding DNA: TGTGCCAGCAGCACCGGGTGGCACGAGCAGTTCTTC. Translating it yields CASSTGWHEQFF. The chain is built from TRBV5-4 and TRBJ2-1; no firm D call. From germline, CDR1 is SGHNT and CDR2 YYREEE (reference sequence). V gave up 4 bases and J gave up 10 bases, with 12 bases separating them. This CDR3 comprises 12 residues.

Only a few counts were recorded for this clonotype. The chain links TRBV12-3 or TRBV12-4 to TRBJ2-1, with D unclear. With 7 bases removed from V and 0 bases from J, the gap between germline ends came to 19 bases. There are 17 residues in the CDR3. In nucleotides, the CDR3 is TGTGCCAGCACCCCTGGAATGGATTGGAGCTCCTACAATGAGCAGTTCTTC. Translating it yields CASTPGMDWSSYNEQFF.

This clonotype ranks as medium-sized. CDR3 in amino acids: CASSSKSPGSGATTEAFF. The CDR3 nucleotides read TGTGCCAGCAGCTCTAAATCGCCGGGGTCAGGGGCCACCACTGAAGCTTTCTTT. The chain joins TRBV7-2 to TRBJ1-1, with a tentative D call TRBD1 (6 bases). The ends were cut back, 4 bases at V and 4 bases at J, with 25 bases in the middle. Germline loops: CDR1 SGHTA, CDR2 FQGNSA. The length of the CDR3 is 18 residues.

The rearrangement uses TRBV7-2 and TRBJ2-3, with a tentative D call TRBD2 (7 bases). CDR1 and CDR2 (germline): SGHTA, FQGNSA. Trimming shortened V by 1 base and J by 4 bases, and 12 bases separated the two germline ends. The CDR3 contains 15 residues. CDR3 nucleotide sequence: TGTGCCAGCAGCTTAGTCGGGCGGGGGCCAGATACGCAGTATTTT. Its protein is CASSLVGRGPDTQYF.

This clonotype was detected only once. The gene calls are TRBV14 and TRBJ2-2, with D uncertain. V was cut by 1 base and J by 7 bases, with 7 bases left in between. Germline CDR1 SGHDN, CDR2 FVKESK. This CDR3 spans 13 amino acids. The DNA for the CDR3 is TGTGCCAGCAGCCAAGCAGCGCGCGGGGAGCTGTTTTTT. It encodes CASSQAARGELFF.

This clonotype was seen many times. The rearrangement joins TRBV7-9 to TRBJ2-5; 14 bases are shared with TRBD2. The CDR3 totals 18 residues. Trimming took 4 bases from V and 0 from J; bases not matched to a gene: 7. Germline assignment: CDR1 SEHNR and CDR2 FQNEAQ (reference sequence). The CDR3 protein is CASSSRLAGGGNQETQYF. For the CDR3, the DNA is TGTGCCAGCAGCTCAAGACTAGCGGGAGGGGGTAACCAAGAGACCCAGTACTTC.

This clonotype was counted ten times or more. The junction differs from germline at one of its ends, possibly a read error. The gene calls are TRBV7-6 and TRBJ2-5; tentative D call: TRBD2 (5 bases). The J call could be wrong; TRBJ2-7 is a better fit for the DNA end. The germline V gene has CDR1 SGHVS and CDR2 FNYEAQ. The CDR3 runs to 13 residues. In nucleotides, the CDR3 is TGTGCCAGCAGCCTAGCTGGAGGCTACGAGCAGTACTTC. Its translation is CASSLAGGYEQYF.

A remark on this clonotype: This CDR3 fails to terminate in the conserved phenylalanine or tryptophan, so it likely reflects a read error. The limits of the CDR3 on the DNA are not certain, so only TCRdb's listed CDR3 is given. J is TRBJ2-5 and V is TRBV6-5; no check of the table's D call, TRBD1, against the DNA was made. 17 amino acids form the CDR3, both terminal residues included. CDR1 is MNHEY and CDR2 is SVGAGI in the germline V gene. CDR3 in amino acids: CASSYSRGGAGPATQHL.

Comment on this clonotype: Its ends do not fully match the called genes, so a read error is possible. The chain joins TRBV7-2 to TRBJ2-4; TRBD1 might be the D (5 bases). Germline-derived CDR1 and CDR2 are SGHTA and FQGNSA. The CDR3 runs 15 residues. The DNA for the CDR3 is TGTGCCAGCGGCTTGGGGCGGTGCGCCGCAGACATTCAGTACTTC. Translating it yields CASGLGRCAADIQYF.

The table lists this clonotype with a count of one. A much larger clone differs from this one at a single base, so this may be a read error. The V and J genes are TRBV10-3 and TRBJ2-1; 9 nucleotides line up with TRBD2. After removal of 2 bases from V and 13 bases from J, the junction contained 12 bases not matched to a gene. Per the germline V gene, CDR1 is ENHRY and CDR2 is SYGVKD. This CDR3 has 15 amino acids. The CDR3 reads CAISEVAGEQETQFF. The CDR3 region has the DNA TGTGCCATCAGTGAGGTAGCGGGAGAACAAGAGACCCAGTTCTTC.

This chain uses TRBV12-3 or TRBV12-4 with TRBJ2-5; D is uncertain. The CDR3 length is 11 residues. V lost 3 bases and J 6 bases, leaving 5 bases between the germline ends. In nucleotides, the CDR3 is TGTGCCAGCAGTTTGCAGCAGACCCAGTACTTC. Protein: CASSLQQTQYF.

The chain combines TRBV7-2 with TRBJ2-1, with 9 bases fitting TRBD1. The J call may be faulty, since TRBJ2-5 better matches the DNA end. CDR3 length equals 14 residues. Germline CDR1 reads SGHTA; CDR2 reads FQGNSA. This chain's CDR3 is CASSLTGGYETQYF. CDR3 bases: TGTGCCAGCAGCTTAACAGGGGGCTACGAGACCCAGTACTTC.

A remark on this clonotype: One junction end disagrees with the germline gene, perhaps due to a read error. The CDR3 DNA reads TGTGCCAGCAGCGCACCACAGGGGTGGAGCAAAAACATGCAGTACTTC. This translates into CASSAPQGWSKNMQYF. The chain is built from TRBV7-2 and TRBJ2-4; 7 bases fit TRBD1. The CDR3 covers 16 residues. Germline assignment: CDR1 SGHTA and CDR2 FQGNSA.

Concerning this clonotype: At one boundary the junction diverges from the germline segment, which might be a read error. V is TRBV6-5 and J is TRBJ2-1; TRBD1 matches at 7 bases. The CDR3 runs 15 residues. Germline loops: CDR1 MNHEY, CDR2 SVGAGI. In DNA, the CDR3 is TGTGCCAGCAGTTACGGCGGACAGGCCTTCGGGGAGCAGTTTTTT. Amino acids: CASSYGGQAFGEQFF.

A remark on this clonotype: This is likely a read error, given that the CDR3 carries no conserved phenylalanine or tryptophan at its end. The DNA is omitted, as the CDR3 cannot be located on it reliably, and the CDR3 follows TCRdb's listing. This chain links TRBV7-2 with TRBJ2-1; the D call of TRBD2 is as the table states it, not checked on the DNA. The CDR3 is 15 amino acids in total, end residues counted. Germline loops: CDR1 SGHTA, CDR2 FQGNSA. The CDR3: CASSSETREVERPSH.

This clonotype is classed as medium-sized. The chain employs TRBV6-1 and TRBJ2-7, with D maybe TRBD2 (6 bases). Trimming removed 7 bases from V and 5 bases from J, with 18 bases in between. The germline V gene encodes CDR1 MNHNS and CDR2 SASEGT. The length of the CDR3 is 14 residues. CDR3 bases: TGTGCCAGCAACGGTGGTGGGGGGAGGAACGAGCAGTACTTC. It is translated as CASNGGGGRNEQYF.

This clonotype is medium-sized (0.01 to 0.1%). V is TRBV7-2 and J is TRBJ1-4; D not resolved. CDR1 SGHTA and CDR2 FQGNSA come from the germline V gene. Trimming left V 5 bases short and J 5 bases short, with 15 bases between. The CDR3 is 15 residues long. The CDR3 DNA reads TGTGCCAGCAGCGCCCGCAGGCCGAGGAATGAAAAACTGTTTTTT. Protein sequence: CASSARRPRNEKLFF.

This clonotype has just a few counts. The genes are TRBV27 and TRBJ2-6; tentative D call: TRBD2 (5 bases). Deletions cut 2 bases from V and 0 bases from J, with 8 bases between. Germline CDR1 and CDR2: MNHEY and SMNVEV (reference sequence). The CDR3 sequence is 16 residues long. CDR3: CASSLNGLSGANVLTF. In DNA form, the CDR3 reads TGTGCCAGCAGTTTAAACGGACTCTCTGGGGCCAACGTCCTGACTTTC. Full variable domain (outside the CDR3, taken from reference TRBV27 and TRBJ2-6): EAQVTQNPRYLITVTGKKLTVTCSQNMNHEYMSWYRQDPGLGLRQIYYSMNVEVTDKGDVPEGYKVSRKEKRNFPLILESPSPNQTSLYFCASSLNGLSGANVLTFGAGSRLTVL.

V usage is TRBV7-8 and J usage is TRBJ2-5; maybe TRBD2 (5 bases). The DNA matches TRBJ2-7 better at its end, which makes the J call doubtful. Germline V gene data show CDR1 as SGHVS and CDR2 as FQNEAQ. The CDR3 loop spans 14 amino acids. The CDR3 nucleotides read TGTGCCAGCAGCCCAAGACGAGGGTCCTACGAGCAGTACTTC. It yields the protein CASSPRRGSYEQYF.

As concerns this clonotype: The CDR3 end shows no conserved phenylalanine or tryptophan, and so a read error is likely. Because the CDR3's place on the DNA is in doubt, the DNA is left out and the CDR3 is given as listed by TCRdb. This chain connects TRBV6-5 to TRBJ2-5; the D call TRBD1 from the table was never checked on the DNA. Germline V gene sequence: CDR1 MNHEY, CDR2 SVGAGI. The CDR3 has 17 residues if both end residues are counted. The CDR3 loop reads CASSYSRGALGQASWLS.

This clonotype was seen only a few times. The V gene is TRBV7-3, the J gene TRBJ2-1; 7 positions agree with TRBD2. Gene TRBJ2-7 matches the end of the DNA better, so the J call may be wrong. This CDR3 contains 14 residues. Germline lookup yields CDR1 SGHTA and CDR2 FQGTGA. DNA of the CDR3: TGTGCCAGCAGCGCTACTAGCGTTAACAATGAGCAGTACTTC. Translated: CASSATSVNNEQYF.

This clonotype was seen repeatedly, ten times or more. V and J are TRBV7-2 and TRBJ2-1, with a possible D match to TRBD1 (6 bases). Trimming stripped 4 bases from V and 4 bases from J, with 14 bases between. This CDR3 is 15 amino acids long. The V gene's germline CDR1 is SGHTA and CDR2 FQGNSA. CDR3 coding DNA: TGTGCCAGCAGCTCACCCGACAGGAAGTACAATGAGCAGTTCTTC. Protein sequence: CASSSPDRKYNEQFF.